Following are 25 T cell receptor beta chains from one sample sequenced in a study of blood T cell repertoires in COVID-19. Sequencing used immunoSEQ multiplex PCR; TCRdb keeps in-frame clones, though not all of them. The table lists around 140,000 clones, more than 75% of them singletons. The sequencing sample was made of peripheral blood. The receptors shown here come from a human donor with acute or convalescent COVID-19. The donor label of this sample is uncertain.

In its sample, this clone was seen a few times. The chain carries TRBV27 and TRBJ1-5; D uncertain. There are 14 residues in the CDR3. Germline V gene data show CDR1 as MNHEY and CDR2 as SMNVEV (reference sequence). The V and J ends lost 3 bases and 5 bases respectively, with 11 bases between them. The CDR3 nucleotides are TGTGCCAGCAGTTTTAGAGGGTGGGATCAGCCCCAGCATTTT. The encoded protein is CASSFRGWDQPQHF.

The table lists this clone with a few counts. The V and J genes are TRBV6-1 and TRBJ1-1; 8 positions match TRBD1. CDR3 length: 17 residues. The germline gives CDR1 MNHNS, CDR2 SASEGT. The V segment lost 4 bases and the J segment 1 base; nucleotides outside the gene matches: 11. As DNA, the CDR3 is TGTGCCAGCAGTGTAAATGGGGCAGGGGGCGCGAACACTGAAGCTTTCTTT. Its translation is CASSVNGAGGANTEAFF.

The sample holds one count of this clone. The genes are TRBV4-1 and TRBJ2-4, with D tentatively TRBD1 (6 bases). The CDR3 runs 15 residues. Between the trimmed V and J ends, which lost 1 base and 4 bases, there was a span of 11 bases. From germline, CDR1 is MGHRA and CDR2 YSYEKL. The CDR3 loop is CASSQVLQGKNIQYF. CDR3 coding DNA: TGCGCCAGCAGCCAAGTGCTGCAGGGGAAAAACATTCAGTACTTC.

The chain has TRBV19 and TRBJ1-5, with D hard to call. Trimming stripped 1 base from V and 7 bases from J, with 14 bases between. The CDR3 is 15 residues long. Looked up from germline, CDR1 is LNHDA and CDR2 is SQIVND (reference sequence). In nucleotides, the CDR3 is TGTGCCAGTAGTATAGGAGGGCATCCCCGACAGCCCCAGCATTTT. This translates into CASSIGGHPRQPQHF.

The CDR3 DNA is TGTGCCAGCAGTGAGGTTCCCACTTTTGGGCAGAAGCAAAATTCACCCCTCCACTTT. This gives the protein CASSEVPTFGQKQNSPLHF. This chain joins TRBV6-1 and TRBJ1-6, with D unresolved. Germline assignment: CDR1 MNHNS and CDR2 SASEGT. V lost 3 bases to trimming and J lost 7 bases, with 25 bases between them. This CDR3 has 19 amino acids.

This clone was seen a handful of times. The chain links TRBV5-1 to TRBJ1-2, with D tentatively TRBD1 (6 bases). Germline V gene data show CDR1 as SGHRS and CDR2 as YFSETQ. The CDR3 runs 15 residues. V lost 1 base, J lost 4 bases, and 14 bases lay in between. The CDR3 protein is CASSLLGGQAYGYTF. CDR3 nucleotides: TGCGCCAGCAGCTTGCTCGGGGGGCAAGCCTATGGCTACACCTTC.

The rearrangement uses TRBV7-9 and TRBJ1-2; D perhaps matches TRBD1 (5 bases). From germline, CDR1 is SEHNR and CDR2 FQNEAQ (reference sequence). Trimming stripped 0 bases from V and 0 bases from J, with 8 bases between. The CDR3 extends over 15 amino acids. The CDR3 DNA reads TGTGCCAGCAGCTTAGCCTGGGGGGCTAACTATGGCTACACCTTC. The encoded protein is CASSLAWGANYGYTF.

As DNA, the CDR3 is TGTGCCAGCAGCGAAGGAGGAGAAAAACTGTTTTTT. Translating gives CASSEGGEKLFF. This chain uses TRBV5-8 with TRBJ1-4; D is ambiguous. CDR3 length equals 12 residues. Germline CDR1 and CDR2: SGHTS and YDEGEE. The germline V and J ends were trimmed by 4 bases and 8 bases, with 9 bases remaining between them.

This chain uses TRBV19 with TRBJ1-2; TRBD1 might be the D (6 bases). The CDR3 is made up of 13 amino acids. V dropped 2 bases and J dropped 6 bases, with 10 bases sitting between them. Germline assignment: CDR1 LNHDA and CDR2 SQIVND (reference sequence). CDR3 coding DNA: TGTGCCAGTAGTATAAACAGGGCGGATGGCTACACCTTC. Protein: CASSINRADGYTF. Full variable domain (missing parts from reference TRBV19 and TRBJ1-2): DGGITQSPKYLFRKEGQNVTLSCEQNLNHDAMYWYRQDPGQGLRLIYYSQIVNDFQKGDIAEGYSVSREKKESFPLTVTSAQKNPTAFYLCASSINRADGYTFGSGTRLTVV.

This clone was detected a few times. The V call is TRBV9, the J call TRBJ1-1; D is perhaps TRBD1 (6 bases). This CDR3 is 13 amino acids long. Trimming removed 5 bases at V and 7 bases at J, with 15 bases between. Germline values: CDR1 SGDLS, CDR2 YYNGEE. In DNA form, the CDR3 reads TGTGCCAGCAGACCTACAGGGATGGGTGAAGCTTTCTTT. Translation gives CASRPTGMGEAFF.

This clone was detected a few times. The rearrangement links TRBV12-3 or TRBV12-4 to TRBJ1-3; no reliable D call. The CDR3 consists of 13 residues. Trimming removed 5 bases at V and 4 bases at J, with 9 bases between. This chain's CDR3 is CASSHSRGNTIYF. CDR3 bases: TGTGCCAGCAGTCATTCACGGGGAAACACCATATATTTT.

The chain recombines TRBV19 with TRBJ2-2; the D is unclear. Germline CDR1 reads LNHDA; CDR2 reads SQIVND (reference sequence). The CDR3 runs 14 residues. V shed 6 bases and J shed 1 base, with 9 bases lying between them. The CDR3 nucleotides read TGTGCCAGTAGGAACAGCCAGAACACCGGGGAGCTGTTTTTT. As protein: CASRNSQNTGELFF.

The chain links TRBV7-9 to TRBJ1-3; 7 nucleotides align to TRBD1. The CDR3 has 18 amino acids. CDR1 SEHNR and CDR2 FQNEAQ come from the germline V gene (reference sequence). With 5 bases clipped from V and 0 bases from J, the junction kept 13 bases outside the gene matches. The DNA of the CDR3 is TGTGCCAGCAGCCCCGGGACAGTGAATCTAATCTCTGGAAACACCATATATTTT. It is translated as CASSPGTVNLISGNTIYF.

This clone came up a few times. The CDR3 DNA reads TGTGCCAGCAGCCAAGAGAGTCTCGTATGGAGCAATCAGCCCCAGCATTTT. Translation: CASSQESLVWSNQPQHF. The gene calls are TRBV4-2 and TRBJ1-5; D call uncertain. The V end was cut by 0 bases, the J end by 1 base, with 13 bases between. Germline V CDR1 and CDR2: LGHNA, YNFKEQ. The CDR3 is 17 amino acids.

The V gene is TRBV28, the J gene TRBJ1-1, with TRBD1 as a possible D gene (6 bases). V lost 7 bases and J 1 base, leaving 10 bases between the germline ends. Germline V gene data show CDR1 as MDHEN and CDR2 as SYDVKM. This CDR3 is 13 amino acids long. CDR3 in amino acids: CASTRTENTEAFF. CDR3 DNA: TGTGCCAGCACCCGGACAGAGAACACTGAAGCTTTCTTT.

This rearrangement joins TRBV19 to TRBJ1-6; D ambiguous. CDR3 length: 13 residues. CDR1 is LNHDA, CDR2 SQIVND, per germline (reference sequence). Trimming removed 7 bases at V and 10 bases at J, with 14 bases between. CDR3 sequence: CASTERVESPLHF. CDR3 DNA sequence: TGTGCCAGTACCGAGCGGGTCGAGTCACCCCTCCACTTT. Together with reference TRBV19 and TRBJ1-6, the CDR3 gives the full variable domain: DGGITQSPKYLFRKEGQNVTLSCEQNLNHDAMYWYRQDPGQGLRLIYYSQIVNDFQKGDIAEGYSVSREKKESFPLTVTSAQKNPTAFYLCASTERVESPLHFGNGTRLTVT.

The rearrangement joins TRBV15 to TRBJ1-5; D possibly corresponds to TRBD1 (5 bases). The CDR3 sequence is 13 residues long. Per the germline V gene, CDR1 is LNHNV and CDR2 is YYDKDF (reference sequence). Trimming removed 1 base from V and 7 bases from J, with 8 bases in between. The CDR3 spells CATSRVRGQPQHF. CDR3 nucleotides: TGTGCCACCAGCAGAGTGCGGGGGCAGCCCCAGCATTTT.

The chain links TRBV14 to TRBJ1-2; D is possibly TRBD1 (5 bases). Germline CDR1 and CDR2: SGHDN and FVKESK. V lost 0 bases to trimming and J lost 7 bases, with 18 bases between them. The CDR3 is 16 residues long. Here the CDR3 DNA reads TGTGCCAGCAGCCAAGACTGGGGCGGTTTCGGCGGTGGCTACACCTTC. As protein: CASSQDWGGFGGGYTF.

The chain couples TRBV12-5 to TRBJ1-4; unclear D gene. Germline V lookup: CDR1 LGHNT, CDR2 FRNRAP. This CDR3 has 13 amino acids. The V end lost 1 base, the J end lost 10 bases, and 10 bases lay between the germline ends. The CDR3 loop is CASGLATPGKLFF. The CDR3 nucleotides read TGTGCTAGTGGTTTGGCCACCCCCGGAAAACTGTTTTTT.

The chain links TRBV21-1 to TRBJ2-3; the table assigns TRBD2, which was not confirmed against the DNA. TRBV21-1 is a pseudogene segment. CDR3 length: 18 amino acids. This chain's CDR3 is CASSKRRTSGGAEDTQYF. The CDR3 region has the DNA TGTGCCAGCAGCAAAAGGAGGACTAGCGGGGGGGCGGAAGATACGCAGTATTTT.

This clone turned up a few times. The chain combines TRBV7-2 with TRBJ1-1, with 11 bases that match TRBD1. The V gene end was trimmed by 3 bases and the J gene end by 4 bases; junction bases not matched to a gene: 7. The CDR3 has 16 amino acids. Per germline, CDR1 SGHTA and CDR2 FQGNSA. The CDR3 loop reads CASSFLGQGAPTEAFF. The CDR3 DNA is TGTGCCAGCAGCTTTCTCGGACAGGGGGCGCCCACTGAAGCTTTCTTT.

The chain uses TRBV9 and TRBJ2-3; 7 bases agree with TRBD1. V gave up 4 bases and J gave up 4 bases; unmatched junction bases: 6. This CDR3 region has 14 residues. Germline V gene lookup returns CDR1 SGDLS and CDR2 YYNGEE. The chain's CDR3 is CASSRVGQADTQYF. DNA for the CDR3: TGTGCCAGCAGCCGCGTCGGACAGGCAGATACGCAGTATTTT.

The chain combines TRBV14 with TRBJ1-5; tentative D call: TRBD1 (5 bases). V shed 6 bases and J shed 3 bases, with 12 bases lying between them. The CDR3 has 14 amino acids. Germline assignment: CDR1 SGHDN and CDR2 FVKESK. CDR3 DNA: TGTGCCAGCAGTCCCCAGGGCAACAATCAGCCCCAGCATTTT. Protein product: CASSPQGNNQPQHF.

V gene TRBV5-4 combines with J gene TRBJ2-5, with a possible D match to TRBD1 (5 bases). The CDR3 is made up of 14 amino acids. The germline V gene encodes CDR1 SGHNT and CDR2 YYREEE (reference sequence). The ends were cut back, 0 bases at V and 1 base at J, with 7 bases in the middle. The CDR3 DNA follows: TGTGCCAGCAGCTTGGGACAGCTCCAAGAGACCCAGTACTTC. Its protein is CASSLGQLQETQYF.

This clone was seen more than once but under ten times. The gene calls are TRBV9 and TRBJ1-6, with D possibly being TRBD1 (6 bases). There are 16 residues in the CDR3. V was trimmed by 4 bases and J by 9 bases, leaving 20 bases between them. CDR1 is SGDLS and CDR2 is YYNGEE in the germline V gene. CDR3 region: CASSPRTASSGSPLHF. DNA of the CDR3: TGTGCCAGCAGCCCTCGGACAGCATCTTCGGGTTCACCCCTCCACTTT.